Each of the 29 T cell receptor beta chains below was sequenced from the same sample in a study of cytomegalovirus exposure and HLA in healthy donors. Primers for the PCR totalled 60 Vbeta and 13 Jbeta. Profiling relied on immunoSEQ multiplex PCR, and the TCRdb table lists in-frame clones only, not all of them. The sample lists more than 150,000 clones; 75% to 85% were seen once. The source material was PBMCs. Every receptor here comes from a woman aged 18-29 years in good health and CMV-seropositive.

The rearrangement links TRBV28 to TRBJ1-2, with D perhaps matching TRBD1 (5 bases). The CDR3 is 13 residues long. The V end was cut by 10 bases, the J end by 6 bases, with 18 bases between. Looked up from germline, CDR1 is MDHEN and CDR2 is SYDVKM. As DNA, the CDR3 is TGTGCCACCCTGGGGGGTGTTACGGATGGCTACACCTTC. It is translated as CATLGGVTDGYTF.

CDR3 region: CASSPGQGFTF. Written as DNA, the CDR3 is TGTGCCAGCTCACCCGGACAGGGTTTCACCTTC. The chain is built from TRBV18 and TRBJ1-2; 8 bases align to TRBD1. V lost 3 bases to trimming and J lost 13 bases; unmatched junction nucleotides: 4. CDR3 length equals 11 residues. Germline values: CDR1 KGHSH, CDR2 LQKENI.

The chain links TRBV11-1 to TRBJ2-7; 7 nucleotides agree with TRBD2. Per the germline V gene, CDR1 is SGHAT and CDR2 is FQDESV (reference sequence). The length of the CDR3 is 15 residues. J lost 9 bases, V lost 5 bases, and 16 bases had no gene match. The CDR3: CASSTLREYDVVQYF. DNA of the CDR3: TGTGCCAGCAGCACCTTGCGGGAGTACGACGTTGTGCAGTACTTC.

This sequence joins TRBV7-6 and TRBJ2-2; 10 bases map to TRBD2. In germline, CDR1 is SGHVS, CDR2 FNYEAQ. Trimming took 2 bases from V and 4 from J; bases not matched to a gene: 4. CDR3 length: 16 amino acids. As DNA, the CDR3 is TGTGCCAGCAGCTTAACAGCGGGGGGGCGCACCGGGGAGCTGTTTTTT. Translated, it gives CASSLTAGGRTGELFF. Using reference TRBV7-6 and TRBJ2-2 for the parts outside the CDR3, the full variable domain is GAGVSQSPRYKVTKRGQDVALRCDPISGHVSLYWYRQALGQGPEFLTYFNYEAQQDKSGLPNDRFSAERPEGSISTLTIQRTEQRDSAMYRCASSLTAGGRTGELFFGEGSRLTVL.

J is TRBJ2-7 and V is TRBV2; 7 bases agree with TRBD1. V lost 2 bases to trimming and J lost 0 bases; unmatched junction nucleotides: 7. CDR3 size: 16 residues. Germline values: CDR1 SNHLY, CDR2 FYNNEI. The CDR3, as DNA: TGTGCCAGCAGTGAATTCCCGGGACAGATCTCCTACGAGCAGTACTTC. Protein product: CASSEFPGQISYEQYF.

Here the CDR3 reads CSVVEQGVMMVFF. In nucleotides, the CDR3 is TGCAGCGTTGTAGAACAGGGGGTTATGATGGTGTTTTTT. The V and J genes are TRBV29-1 and TRBJ2-2; 8 bases align to TRBD1. Germline CDR1 SQVTM, CDR2 ANQGSEA. V shed 4 bases, J shed 15 bases, and the junction held 13 bases outside the gene matches. The CDR3 covers 13 residues.

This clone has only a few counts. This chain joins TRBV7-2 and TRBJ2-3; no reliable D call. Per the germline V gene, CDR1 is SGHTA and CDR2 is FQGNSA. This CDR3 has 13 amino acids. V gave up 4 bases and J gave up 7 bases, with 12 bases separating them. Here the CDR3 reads CASSSNLENTQYF. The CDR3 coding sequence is TGTGCCAGCAGCTCAAACTTAGAAAATACGCAGTATTTT.

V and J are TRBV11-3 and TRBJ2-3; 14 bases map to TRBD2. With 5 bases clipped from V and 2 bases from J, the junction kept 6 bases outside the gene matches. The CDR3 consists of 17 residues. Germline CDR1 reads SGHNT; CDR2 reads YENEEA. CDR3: CASSRGLAGALTDTQYF. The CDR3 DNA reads TGTGCCAGCAGCCGGGGACTAGCGGGGGCCCTCACAGATACGCAGTATTTT.

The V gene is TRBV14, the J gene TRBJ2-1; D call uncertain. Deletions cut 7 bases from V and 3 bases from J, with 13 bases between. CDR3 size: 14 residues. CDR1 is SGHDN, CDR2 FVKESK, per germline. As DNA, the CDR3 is TGTGCCAGCAATCAAGCAGGTAGCTACAATGAGCAGTTCTTC. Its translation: CASNQAGSYNEQFF.

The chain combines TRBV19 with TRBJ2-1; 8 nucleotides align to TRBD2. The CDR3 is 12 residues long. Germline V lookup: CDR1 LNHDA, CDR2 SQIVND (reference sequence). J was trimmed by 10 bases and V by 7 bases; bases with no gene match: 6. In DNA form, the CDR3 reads TGTGCCAGTACCCCGGGGGGGGAAGAGCAGTTCTTC. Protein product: CASTPGGEEQFF. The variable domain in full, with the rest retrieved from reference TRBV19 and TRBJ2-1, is DGGITQSPKYLFRKEGQNVTLSCEQNLNHDAMYWYRQDPGQGLRLIYYSQIVNDFQKGDIAEGYSVSREKKESFPLTVTSAQKNPTAFYLCASTPGGEEQFFGPGTRLTVL.

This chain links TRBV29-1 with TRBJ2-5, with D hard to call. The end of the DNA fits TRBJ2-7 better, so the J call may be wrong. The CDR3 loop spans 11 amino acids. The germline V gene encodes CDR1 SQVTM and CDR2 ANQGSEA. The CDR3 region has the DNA TGCAGCGTTGATAATCTAGGCGAGCAGTACTTC. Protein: CSVDNLGEQYF.

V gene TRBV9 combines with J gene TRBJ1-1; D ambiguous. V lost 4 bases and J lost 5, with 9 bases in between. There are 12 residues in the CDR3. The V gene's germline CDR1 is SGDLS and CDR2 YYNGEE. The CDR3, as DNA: TGTGCCAGCAGCCTCCCCGGGACTGAAGCTTTCTTT. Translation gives CASSLPGTEAFF.

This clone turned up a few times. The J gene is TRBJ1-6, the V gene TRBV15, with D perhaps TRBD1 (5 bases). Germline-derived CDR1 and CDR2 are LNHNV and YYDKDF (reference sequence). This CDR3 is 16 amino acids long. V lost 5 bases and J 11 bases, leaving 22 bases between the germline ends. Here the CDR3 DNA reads TGTGCCACCAGCGACACCCCGGACACTCACAGTCCACCCCTCCACTTT. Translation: CATSDTPDTHSPPLHF.

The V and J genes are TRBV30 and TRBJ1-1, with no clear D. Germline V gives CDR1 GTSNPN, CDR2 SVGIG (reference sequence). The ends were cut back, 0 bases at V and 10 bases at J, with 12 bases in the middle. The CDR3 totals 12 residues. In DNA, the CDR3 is TGTGCCTGGAGTGTTGGAGACCTATTAGCTTTCTTT. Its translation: CAWSVGDLLAFF.

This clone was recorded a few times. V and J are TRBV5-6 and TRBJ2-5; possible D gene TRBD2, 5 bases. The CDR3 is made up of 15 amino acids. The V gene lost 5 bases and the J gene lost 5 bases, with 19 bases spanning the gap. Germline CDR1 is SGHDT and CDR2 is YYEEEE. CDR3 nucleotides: TGTGCCAGCAGGTTCCGACTATTGGCGGAGGAGACCCAGTACTTC. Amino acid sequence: CASRFRLLAEETQYF.

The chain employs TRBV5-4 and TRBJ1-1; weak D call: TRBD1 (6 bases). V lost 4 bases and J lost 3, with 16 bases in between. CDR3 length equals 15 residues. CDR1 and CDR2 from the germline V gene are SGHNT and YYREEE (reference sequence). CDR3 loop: CASSDTGKSYTEAFF. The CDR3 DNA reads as TGTGCCAGCAGCGACACAGGGAAATCCTACACTGAAGCTTTCTTT.

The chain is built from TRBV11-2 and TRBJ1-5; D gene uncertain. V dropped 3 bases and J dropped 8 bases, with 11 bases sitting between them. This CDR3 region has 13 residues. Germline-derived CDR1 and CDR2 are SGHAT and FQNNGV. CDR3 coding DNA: TGTGCCAGCAGCTTGGATCCGAGGGAGCCCCAGCATTTT. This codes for CASSLDPREPQHF.

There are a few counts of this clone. CDR3 in DNA: TGTGCCAGCAGCCCTGGATCGATCAGGGTTAAGACTAATGAAAAACTGTTTTTT. It yields the protein CASSPGSIRVKTNEKLFF. The chain recombines TRBV7-9 with TRBJ1-4; possibly TRBD1 for D (5 bases). Germline assignment: CDR1 SEHNR and CDR2 FQNEAQ (reference sequence). This CDR3 spans 18 amino acids. Trimming removed 5 bases at V and 2 bases at J, with 21 bases between.

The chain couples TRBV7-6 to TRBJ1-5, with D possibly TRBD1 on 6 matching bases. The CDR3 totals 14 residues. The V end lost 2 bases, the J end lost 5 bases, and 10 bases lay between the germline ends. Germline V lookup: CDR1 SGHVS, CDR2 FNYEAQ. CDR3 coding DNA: TGTGCCAGCAGCTTATCGGCAGGGGATCAGCCCCAGCATTTT. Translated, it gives CASSLSAGDQPQHF.

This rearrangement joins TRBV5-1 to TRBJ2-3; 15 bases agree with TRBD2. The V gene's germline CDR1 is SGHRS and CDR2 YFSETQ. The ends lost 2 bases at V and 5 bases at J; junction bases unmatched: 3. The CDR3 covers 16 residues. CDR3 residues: CASSLGLAGGLDTQYF. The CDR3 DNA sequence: TGCGCCAGCAGCTTAGGACTAGCGGGGGGGCTAGATACGCAGTATTTT.

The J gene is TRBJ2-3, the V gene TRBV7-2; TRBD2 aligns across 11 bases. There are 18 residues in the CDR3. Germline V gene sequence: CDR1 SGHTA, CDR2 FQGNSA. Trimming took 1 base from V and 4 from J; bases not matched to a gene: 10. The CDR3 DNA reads TGTGCCAGCAGCTTAGTTAGCGGGGGGGCCGCGTTGGCAGATACGCAGTATTTT. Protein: CASSLVSGGAALADTQYF.

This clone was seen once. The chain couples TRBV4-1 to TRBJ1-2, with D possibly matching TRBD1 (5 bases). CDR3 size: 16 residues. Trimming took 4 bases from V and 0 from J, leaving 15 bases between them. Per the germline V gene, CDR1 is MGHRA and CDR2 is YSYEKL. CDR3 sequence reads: CASSLTDSASNYGYTF. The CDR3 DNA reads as TGCGCCAGCAGCCTTACCGACAGCGCCTCTAACTATGGCTACACCTTC.

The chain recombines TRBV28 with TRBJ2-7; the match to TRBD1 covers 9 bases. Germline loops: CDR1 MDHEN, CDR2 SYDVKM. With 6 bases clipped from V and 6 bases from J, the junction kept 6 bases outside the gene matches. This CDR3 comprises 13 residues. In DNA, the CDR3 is TGTGCCAGCAGAATACAGGGGGCAGTCGAGCAGTACTTC. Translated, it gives CASRIQGAVEQYF.

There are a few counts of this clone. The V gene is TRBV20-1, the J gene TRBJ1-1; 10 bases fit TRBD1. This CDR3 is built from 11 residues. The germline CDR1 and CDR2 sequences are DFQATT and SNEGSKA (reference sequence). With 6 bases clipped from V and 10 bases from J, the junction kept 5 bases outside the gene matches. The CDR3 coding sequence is TGCAGTGCAGGACAGGGGGGGGGAGCTTTCTTT. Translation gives CSAGQGGGAFF.

The CDR3 coding sequence is TGCGCCAGCAGCGTGGGGCAGTCCCTAGCCAAAAACATTCAGTACTTC. It specifies CASSVGQSLAKNIQYF. The V and J genes are TRBV5-1 and TRBJ2-4, with TRBD1 as a possible D gene (5 bases). CDR3 length equals 16 residues. Germline values: CDR1 SGHRS, CDR2 YFSETQ. V was cut by 4 bases and J by 0 bases, with 14 bases left in between.

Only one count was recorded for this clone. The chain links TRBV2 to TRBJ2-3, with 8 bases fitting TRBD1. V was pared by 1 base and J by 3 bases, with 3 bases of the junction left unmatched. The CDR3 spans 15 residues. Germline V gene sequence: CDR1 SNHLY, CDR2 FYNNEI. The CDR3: CASSEGTGRTDTQYF. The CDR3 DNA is TGTGCCAGCAGTGAAGGGACAGGGAGAACAGATACGCAGTATTTT.

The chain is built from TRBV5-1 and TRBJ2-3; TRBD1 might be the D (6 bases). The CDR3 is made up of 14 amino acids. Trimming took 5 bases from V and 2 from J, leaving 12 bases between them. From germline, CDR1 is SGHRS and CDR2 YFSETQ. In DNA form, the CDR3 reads TGCGCCAGCAGAGTCGGACAGCCCACAGATACGCAGTATTTT. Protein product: CASRVGQPTDTQYF.

CDR3 amino acids: CASSETGLETQYF. CDR3 coding DNA: TGTGCCAGCAGTGAGACAGGGTTAGAGACCCAGTACTTC. This chain uses TRBV6-1 with TRBJ2-5, with 7 bases matching TRBD1. The CDR3 consists of 13 residues. Germline assignment: CDR1 MNHNS and CDR2 SASEGT. The V and J ends lost 3 bases and 4 bases, in that order; junction bases with no gene match: 2.

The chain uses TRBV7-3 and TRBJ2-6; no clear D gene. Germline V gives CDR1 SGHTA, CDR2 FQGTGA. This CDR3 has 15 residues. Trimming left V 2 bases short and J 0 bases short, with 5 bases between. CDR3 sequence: CASSLLVSGANVLTF. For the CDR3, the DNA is TGTGCCAGCAGCTTACTAGTCTCTGGGGCCAACGTCCTGACTTTC. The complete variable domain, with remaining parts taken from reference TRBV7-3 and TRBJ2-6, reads GAGVSQTPSNKVTEKGKYVELRCDPISGHTALYWYRQSLGQGPEFLIYFQGTGAADDSGLPNDRFFAVRPEGSVSTLKIQRTERGDSAVYLCASSLLVSGANVLTFGAGSRLTVL.